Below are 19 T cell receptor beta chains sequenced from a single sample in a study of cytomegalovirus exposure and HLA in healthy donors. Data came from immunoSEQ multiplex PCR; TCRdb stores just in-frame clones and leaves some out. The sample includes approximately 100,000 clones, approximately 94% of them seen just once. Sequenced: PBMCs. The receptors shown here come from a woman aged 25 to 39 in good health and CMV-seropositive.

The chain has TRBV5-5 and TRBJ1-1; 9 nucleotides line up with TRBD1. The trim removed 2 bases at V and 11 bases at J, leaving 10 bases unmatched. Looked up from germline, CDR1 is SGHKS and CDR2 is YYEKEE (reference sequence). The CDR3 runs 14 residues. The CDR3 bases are TGTGCCAGCAGCTTTATGGAGACAGGGGGTGCTGCTTTCTTT. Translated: CASSFMETGGAAFF.

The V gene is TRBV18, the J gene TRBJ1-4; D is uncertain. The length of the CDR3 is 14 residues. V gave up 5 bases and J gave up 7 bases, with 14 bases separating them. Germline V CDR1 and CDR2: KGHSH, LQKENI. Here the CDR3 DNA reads TGTGCCAGCTCAAGTGGTCCTGGAGGTGAAAAACTGTTTTTT. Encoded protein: CASSSGPGGEKLFF.

DNA for the CDR3: TGTGCCAGCAGTTTGTACACAGGAAACACTGAAGCTTTCTTT. Its protein is CASSLYTGNTEAFF. J is TRBJ1-1 and V is TRBV6-5; D perhaps matches TRBD1 (5 bases). CDR1 is MNHEY and CDR2 is SVGAGI in the germline V gene. V was trimmed by 4 bases and J by 2 bases, leaving 11 bases between them. There are 14 residues in the CDR3.

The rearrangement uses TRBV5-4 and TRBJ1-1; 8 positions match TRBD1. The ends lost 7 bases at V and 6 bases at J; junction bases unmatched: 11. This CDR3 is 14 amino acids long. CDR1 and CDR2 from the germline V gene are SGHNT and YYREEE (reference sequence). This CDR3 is CASGDRDRPPEAFF. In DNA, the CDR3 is TGTGCCAGCGGGGATCGGGACAGGCCTCCTGAAGCTTTCTTT.

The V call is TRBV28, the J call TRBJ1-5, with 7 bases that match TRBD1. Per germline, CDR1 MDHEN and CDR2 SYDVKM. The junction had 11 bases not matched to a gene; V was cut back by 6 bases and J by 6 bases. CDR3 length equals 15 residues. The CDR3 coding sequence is TGTGCCAGCAGAAACACAGGGGTATGGAGTCAGCCCCAGCATTTT. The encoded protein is CASRNTGVWSQPQHF.

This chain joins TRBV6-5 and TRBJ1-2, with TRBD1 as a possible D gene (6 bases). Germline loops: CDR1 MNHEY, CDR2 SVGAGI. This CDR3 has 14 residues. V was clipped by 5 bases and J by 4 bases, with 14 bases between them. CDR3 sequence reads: CASSKTGETYGYTF. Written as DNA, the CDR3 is TGTGCCAGCAGTAAGACAGGAGAGACCTATGGCTACACCTTC.

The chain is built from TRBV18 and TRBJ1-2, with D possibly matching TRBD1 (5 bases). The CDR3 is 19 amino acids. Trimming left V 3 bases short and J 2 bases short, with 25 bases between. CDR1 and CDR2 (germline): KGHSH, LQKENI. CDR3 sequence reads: CASSPQLVVGATFNYGYTF. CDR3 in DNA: TGTGCCAGCTCACCCCAACTCGTTGTAGGGGCTACCTTCAACTATGGCTACACCTTC.

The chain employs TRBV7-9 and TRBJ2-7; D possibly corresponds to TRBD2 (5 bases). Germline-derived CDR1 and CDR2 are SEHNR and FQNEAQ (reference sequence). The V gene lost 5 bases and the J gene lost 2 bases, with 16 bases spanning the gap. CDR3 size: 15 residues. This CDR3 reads CASSLLTGLAYEQYF. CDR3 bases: TGTGCCAGCAGCCTACTGACGGGATTGGCCTACGAGCAGTACTTC.

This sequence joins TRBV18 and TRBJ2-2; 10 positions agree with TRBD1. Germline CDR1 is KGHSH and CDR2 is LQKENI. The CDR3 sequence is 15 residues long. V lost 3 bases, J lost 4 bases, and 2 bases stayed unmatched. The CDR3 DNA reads TGTGCCAGCTCACCCGGGACAGGGGCCACCGGGGAGCTGTTTTTT. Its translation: CASSPGTGATGELFF. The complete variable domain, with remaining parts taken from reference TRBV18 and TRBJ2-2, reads NAGVMQNPRHLVRRRGQEARLRCSPMKGHSHVYWYRQLPEEGLKFMVYLQKENIIDESGMPKERFSAEFPKEGPSILRIQQVVRGDSAAYFCASSPGTGATGELFFGEGSRLTVL.

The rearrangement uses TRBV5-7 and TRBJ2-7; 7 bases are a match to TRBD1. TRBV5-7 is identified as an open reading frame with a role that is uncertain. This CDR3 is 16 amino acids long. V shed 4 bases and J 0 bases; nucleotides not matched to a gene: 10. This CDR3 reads CASSLPFDRDSYEQYF. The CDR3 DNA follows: TGTGCCAGCAGCCTGCCCTTCGACAGGGACTCCTACGAGCAGTACTTC.

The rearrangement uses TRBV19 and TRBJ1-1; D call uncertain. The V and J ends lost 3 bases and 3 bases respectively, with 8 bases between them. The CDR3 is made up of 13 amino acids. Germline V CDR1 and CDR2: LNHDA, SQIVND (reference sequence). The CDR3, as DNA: TGTGCCAGTAGTATTCGAGTGGACACTGAAGCTTTCTTT. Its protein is CASSIRVDTEAFF.

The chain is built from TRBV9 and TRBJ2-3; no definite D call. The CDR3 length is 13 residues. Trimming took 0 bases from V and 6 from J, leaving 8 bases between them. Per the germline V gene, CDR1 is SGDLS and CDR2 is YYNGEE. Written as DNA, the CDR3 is TGTGCCAGCAGCGTAGAGCCCCCCGATACGCAGTATTTT. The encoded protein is CASSVEPPDTQYF. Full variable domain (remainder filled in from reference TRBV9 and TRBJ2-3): DSGVTQTPKHLITATGQRVTLRCSPRSGDLSVYWYQQSLDQGLQFLIQYYNGEERAKGNILERFSAQQFPDLHSELNLSSLELGDSALYFCASSVEPPDTQYFGPGTRLTVL.

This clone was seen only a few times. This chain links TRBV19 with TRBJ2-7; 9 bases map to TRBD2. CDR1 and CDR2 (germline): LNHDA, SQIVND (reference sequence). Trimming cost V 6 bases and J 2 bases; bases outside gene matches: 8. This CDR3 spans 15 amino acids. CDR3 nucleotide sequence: TGTGCCAGTAGCCCTAGCGGGATAGGAACCTACGAGCAGTACTTC. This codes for CASSPSGIGTYEQYF.

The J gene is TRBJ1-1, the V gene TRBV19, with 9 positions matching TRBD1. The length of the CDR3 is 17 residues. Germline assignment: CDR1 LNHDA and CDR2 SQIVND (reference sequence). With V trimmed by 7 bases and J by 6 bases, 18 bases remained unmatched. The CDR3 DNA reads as TGTGCCAGTACGGGACAGGGCCCCCGCTCAGCCCAGCCTGAAGCTTTCTTT. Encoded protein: CASTGQGPRSAQPEAFF.

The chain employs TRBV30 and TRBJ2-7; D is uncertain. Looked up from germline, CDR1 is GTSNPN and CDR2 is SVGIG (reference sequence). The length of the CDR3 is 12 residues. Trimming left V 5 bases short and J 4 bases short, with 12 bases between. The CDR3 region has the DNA TGTGCCTGGTCGGTCAGGATTTACGAGCAGTACTTC. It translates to CAWSVRIYEQYF. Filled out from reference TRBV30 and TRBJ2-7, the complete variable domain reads SQTIHQWPATLVQPVGSPLSLECTVEGTSNPNLYWYRQAAGRGLQLLFYSVGIGQISSEVPQNLSASRPQDRQFILSSKKLLLSDSGFYLCAWSVRIYEQYFGPGTRLTVT.

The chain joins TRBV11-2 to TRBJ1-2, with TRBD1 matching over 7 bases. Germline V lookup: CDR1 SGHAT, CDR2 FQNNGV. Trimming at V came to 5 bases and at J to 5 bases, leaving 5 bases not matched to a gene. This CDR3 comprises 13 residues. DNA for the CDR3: TGTGCCAGCAGCCCGGGACAGAGATATGGCTACACCTTC. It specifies CASSPGQRYGYTF.

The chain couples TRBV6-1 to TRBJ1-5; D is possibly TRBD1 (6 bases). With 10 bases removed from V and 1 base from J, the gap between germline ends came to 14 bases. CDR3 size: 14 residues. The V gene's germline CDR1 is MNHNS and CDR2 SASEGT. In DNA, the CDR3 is TGTGCCATCGGCGACAGGCTAAGCAATCAGCCCCAGCATTTT. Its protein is CAIGDRLSNQPQHF.

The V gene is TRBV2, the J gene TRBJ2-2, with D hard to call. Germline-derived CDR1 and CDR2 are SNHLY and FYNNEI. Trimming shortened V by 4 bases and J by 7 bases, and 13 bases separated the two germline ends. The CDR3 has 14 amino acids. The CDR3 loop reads CASSGIIRSGELFF. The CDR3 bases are TGTGCCAGCAGTGGGATTATACGGAGCGGGGAGCTGTTTTTT. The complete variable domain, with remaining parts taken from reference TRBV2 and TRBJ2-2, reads EPEVTQTPSHQVTQMGQEVILRCVPISNHLYFYWYRQILGQKVEFLVSFYNNEISEKSEIFDDQFSVERPDGSNFTLKIRSTKLEDSAMYFCASSGIIRSGELFFGEGSRLTVL.

DNA of the CDR3: TGTGCCAGCACACGGGGGAATACCTACGAGCAGTACTTC. Translation: CASTRGNTYEQYF. This chain uses TRBV6-5 with TRBJ2-7; perhaps TRBD2 as D (6 bases). V lost 7 bases, J lost 2 bases, and 12 bases lay in between. Looked up from germline, CDR1 is MNHEY and CDR2 is SVGAGI. CDR3 size: 13 residues.